The entry that follows covers one T cell receptor (beta chain) sequence. TCRdb keeps only in-frame clones here, not all; method: immunoSEQ multiplex PCR. Among fewer than 400,000 clones listed, around 87% were seen once. This record comes from a study of blood T cell repertoires in COVID-19. With V trimmed by 5 bases and J by 3 bases, 10 bases remained unmatched. CDR1 MNHEY and CDR2 SVGAGI come from the germline V gene. The CDR3 is 15 amino acids. This TCR came from a human donor in a cohort sampled during active COVID-19. The specimen was peripheral blood. This chain links TRBV6-5 with TRBJ2-7; 7 bases align to TRBD2. The CDR3 loop is CASSPLAEGYYEQYF. CDR3 DNA: TGTGCCAGCAGTCCCCTAGCGGAGGGGTACTACGAGCAGTACTTC.